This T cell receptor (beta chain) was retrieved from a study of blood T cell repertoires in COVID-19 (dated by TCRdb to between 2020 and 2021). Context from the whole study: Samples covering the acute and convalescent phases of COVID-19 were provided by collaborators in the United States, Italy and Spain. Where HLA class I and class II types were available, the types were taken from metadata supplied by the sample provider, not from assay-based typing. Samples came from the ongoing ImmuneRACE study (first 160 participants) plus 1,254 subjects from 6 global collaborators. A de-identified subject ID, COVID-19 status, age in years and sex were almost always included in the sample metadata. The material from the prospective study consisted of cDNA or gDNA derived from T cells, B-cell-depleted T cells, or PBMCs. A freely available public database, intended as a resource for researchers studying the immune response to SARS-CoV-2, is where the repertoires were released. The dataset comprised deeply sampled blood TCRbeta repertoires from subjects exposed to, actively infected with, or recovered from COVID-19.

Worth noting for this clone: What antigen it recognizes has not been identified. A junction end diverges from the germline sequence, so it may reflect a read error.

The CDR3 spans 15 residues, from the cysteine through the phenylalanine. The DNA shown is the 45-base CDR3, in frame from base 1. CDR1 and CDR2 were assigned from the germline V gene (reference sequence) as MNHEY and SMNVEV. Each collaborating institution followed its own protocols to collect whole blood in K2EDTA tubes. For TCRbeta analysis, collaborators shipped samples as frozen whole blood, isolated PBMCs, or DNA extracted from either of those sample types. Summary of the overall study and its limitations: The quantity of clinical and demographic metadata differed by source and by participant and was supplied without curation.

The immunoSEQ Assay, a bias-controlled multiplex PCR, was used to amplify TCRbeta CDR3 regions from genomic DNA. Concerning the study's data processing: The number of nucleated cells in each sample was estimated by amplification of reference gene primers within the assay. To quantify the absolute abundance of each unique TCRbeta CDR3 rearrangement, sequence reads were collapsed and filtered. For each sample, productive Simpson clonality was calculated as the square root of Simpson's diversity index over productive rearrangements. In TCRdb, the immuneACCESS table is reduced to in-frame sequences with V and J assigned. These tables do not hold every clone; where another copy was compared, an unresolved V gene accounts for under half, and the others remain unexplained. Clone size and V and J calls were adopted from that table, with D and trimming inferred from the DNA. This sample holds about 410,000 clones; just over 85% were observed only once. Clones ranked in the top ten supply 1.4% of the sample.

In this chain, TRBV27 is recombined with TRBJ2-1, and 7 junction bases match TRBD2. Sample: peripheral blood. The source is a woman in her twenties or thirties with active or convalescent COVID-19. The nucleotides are TGTGCCAGCTCTACCATAGCGGGCCAATACAATGAGCAGCTCTTC. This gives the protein CASSTIAGQYNEQLF.